A single T cell receptor beta chain is shown here with its context. The TCR beta repertoire was assessed by survey-level immunoSEQ sequencing. Clones were sequenced by immunoSEQ multiplex PCR, and TCRdb holds only the in-frame ones, with some missing. The sample lists 60,000 to 75,000 clones; 93% were seen once. CDR1 is MDHEN and CDR2 is SYDVKM in the germline V gene. The CDR3 totals 13 residues. V shed 6 bases, J shed 4 bases, and the junction held 1 base outside the gene matches. The sequenced sample was PBMCs. The chain couples TRBV28 to TRBJ2-2, with 8 bases that match TRBD2. The receptor's source is a man aged 40-50 years with rheumatoid arthritis. CDR3 amino acids: CASRAGVTGELFF. The CDR3 coding sequence is TGTGCCAGCAGAGCGGGAGTCACCGGGGAGCTGTTTTTT. The variable domain in full, with the rest retrieved from reference TRBV28 and TRBJ2-2, is DVKVTQSSRYLVKRTGEKVFLECVQDMDHENMFWYRQDPGLGLRLIYFSYDVKMKEKGDIPEGYSVSREKKERFSLILESASTNQTSMYLCASRAGVTGELFFGEGSRLTVL.